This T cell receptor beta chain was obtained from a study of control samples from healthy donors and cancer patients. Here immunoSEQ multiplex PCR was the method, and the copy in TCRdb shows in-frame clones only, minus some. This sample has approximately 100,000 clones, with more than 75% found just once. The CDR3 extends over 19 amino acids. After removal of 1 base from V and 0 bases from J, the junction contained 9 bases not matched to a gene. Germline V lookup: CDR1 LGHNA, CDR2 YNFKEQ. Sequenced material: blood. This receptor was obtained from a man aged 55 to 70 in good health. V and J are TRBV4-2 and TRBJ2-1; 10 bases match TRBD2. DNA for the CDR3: TGTGCCAGCAGCCAAGCTGCCAGCGGGGGGGTCAGCTCCTACAATGAGCAGTTCTTC. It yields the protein CASSQAASGGVSSYNEQFF.